This TCR beta chain comes out of a study of beta chain features in type 1 diabetes. The CDR3 length is 16 residues. The V segment lost 4 bases and the J segment 0 bases; nucleotides outside the gene matches: 7. Germline V CDR1 and CDR2: LGHNA, YSLEER. Reverse transcription of all isolated RNA meant that expressed TCRB transcripts were sequenced. Average read counts of stem cell-like memory T cell samples were around 1 million. TCRdb's copy holds only in-frame clones and misses some; the assay was immunoSEQ multiplex PCR. This sample yields tens of thousands of clones, of which 50% are seen a single time; around 0.25% belongs to the top ten.

The sequenced sample consisted of stem cell memory CD4+ T cells from blood. The sequence was collected from a young woman in good health. This chain uses TRBV4-3 with TRBJ2-7; 9 bases line up with TRBD1. The CDR3 sequence: CASSRGQGSASYEQYF. The CDR3, as DNA: TGCGCCAGCAGCCGAGGACAGGGGTCCGCCTCCTACGAGCAGTACTTC.